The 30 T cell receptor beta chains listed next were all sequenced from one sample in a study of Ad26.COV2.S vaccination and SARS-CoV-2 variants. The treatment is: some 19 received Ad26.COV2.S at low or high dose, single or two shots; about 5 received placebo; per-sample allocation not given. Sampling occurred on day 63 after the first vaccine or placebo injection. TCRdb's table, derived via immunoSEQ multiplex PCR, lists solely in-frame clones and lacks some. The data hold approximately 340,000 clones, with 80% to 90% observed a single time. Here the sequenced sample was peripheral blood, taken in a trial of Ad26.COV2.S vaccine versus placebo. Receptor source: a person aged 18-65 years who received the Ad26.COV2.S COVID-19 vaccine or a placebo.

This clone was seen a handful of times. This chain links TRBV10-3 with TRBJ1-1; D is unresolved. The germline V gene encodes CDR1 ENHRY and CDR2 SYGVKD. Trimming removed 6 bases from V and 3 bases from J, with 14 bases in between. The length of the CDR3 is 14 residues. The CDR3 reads CAISRGGAHTEAFF. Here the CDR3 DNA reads TGTGCCATCAGCCGTGGTGGAGCCCACACTGAAGCTTTCTTT.

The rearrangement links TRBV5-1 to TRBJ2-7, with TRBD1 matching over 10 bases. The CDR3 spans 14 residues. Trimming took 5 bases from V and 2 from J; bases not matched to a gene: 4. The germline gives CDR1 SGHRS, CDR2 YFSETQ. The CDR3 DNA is TGCGCCAGCAGACCCGGGACAGGGGCCTACGAGCAGTACTTC. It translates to CASRPGTGAYEQYF.

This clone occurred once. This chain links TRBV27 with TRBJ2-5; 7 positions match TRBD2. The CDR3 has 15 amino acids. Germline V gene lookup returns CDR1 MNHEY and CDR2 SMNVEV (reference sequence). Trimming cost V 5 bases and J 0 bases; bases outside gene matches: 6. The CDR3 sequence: CASSPRTSNQETQYF. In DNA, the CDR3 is TGTGCCAGCAGTCCCCGGACTAGTAACCAAGAGACCCAGTACTTC.

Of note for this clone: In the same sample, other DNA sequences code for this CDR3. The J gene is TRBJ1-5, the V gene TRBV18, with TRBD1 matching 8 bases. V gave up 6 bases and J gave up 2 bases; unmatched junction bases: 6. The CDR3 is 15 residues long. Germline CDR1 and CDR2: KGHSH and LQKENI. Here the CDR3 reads CASSPDRGGNQPQHF. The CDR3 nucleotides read TGTGCCAGCTCTCCAGACAGGGGTGGCAATCAGCCCCAGCATTTT.

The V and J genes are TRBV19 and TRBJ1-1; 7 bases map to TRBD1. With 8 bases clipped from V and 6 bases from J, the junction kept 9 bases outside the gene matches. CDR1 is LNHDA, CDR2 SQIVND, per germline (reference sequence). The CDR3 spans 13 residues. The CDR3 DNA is TGTGCCAGTTCCACCCAGGGGGGGGCTGAAGCTTTCTTT. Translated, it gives CASSTQGGAEAFF.

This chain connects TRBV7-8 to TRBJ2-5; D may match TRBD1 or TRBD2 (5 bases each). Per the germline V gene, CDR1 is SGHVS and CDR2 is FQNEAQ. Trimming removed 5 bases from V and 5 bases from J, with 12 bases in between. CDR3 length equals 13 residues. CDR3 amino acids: CASSHEGSETQYF. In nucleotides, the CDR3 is TGTGCCAGCAGCCATGAGGGGAGCGAGACCCAGTACTTC.

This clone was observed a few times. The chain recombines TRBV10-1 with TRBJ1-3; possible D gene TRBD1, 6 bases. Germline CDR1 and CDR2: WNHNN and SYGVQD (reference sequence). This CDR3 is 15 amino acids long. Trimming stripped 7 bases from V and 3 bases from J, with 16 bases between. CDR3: CASKQGEGVGNTIYF. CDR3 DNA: TGCGCCAGCAAGCAGGGCGAGGGGGTTGGAAACACCATATATTTT.

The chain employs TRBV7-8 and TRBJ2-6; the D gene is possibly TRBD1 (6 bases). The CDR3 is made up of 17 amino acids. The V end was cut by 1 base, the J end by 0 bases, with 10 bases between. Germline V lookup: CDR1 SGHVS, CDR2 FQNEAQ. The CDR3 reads CASSLEGHSSGANVLTF. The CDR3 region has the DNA TGTGCCAGCAGCTTAGAGGGACATAGCTCTGGGGCCAACGTCCTGACTTTC.

The CDR3 protein is CASSFGPTGNYEQYF. CDR3 coding DNA: TGTGCCAGCAGCTTCGGACCGACAGGGAACTACGAGCAGTACTTC. The chain couples TRBV11-3 to TRBJ2-7, with 7 bases matching TRBD1. The V segment lost 3 bases and the J segment 3 bases; nucleotides outside the gene matches: 8. Germline assignment: CDR1 SGHNT and CDR2 YENEEA. This CDR3 is built from 15 residues.

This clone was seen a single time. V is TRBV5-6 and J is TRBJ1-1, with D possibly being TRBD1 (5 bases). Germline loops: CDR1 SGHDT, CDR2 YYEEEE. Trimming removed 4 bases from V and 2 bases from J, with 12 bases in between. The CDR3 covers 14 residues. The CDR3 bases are TGTGCCAGCAGCAAAATTCAGGGTAACACTGAAGCTTTCTTT. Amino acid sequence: CASSKIQGNTEAFF.

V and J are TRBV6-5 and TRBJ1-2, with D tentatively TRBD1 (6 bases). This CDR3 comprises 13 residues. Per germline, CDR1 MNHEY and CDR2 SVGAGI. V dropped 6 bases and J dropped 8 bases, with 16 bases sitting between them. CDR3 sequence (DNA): TGTGCCAGCAGCCAGACTACAGGGACCGGCTACACCTTC. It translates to CASSQTTGTGYTF.

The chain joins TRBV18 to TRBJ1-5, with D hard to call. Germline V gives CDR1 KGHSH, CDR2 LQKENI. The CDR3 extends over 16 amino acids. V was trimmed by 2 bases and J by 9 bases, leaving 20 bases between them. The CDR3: CASSPTVGTSGGPQHF. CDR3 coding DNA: TGTGCCAGCTCACCAACCGTGGGCACGTCTGGTGGGCCCCAGCATTTT.

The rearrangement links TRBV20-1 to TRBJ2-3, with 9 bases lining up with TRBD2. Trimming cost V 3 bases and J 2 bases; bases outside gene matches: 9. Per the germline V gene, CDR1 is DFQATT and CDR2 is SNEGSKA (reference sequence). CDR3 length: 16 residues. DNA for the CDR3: TGCAGTGCTAGTGGGGGGGCTAGCGGGGCCACAGATACGCAGTATTTT. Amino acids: CSASGGASGATDTQYF.

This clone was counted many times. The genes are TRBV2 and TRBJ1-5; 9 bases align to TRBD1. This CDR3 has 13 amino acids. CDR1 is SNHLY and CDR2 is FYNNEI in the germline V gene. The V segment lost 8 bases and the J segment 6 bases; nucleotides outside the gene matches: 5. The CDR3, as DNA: TGTGCCAGCCACAGACAGGGGGGTCAGCCCCAGCATTTT. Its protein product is CASHRQGGQPQHF.

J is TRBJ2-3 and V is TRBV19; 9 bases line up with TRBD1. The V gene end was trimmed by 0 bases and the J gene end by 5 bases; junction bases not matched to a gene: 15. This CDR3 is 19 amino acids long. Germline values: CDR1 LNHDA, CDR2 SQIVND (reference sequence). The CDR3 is CASSIDLSSTGGLEDTQYF. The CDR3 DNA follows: TGTGCCAGTAGTATAGATCTCTCCTCGACAGGGGGTTTGGAAGATACGCAGTATTTT.

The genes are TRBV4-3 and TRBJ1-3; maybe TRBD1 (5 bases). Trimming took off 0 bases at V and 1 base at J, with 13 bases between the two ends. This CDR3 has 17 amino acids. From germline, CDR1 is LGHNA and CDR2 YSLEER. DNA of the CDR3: TGCGCCAGCAGCCAAGATAGGGAGGGACTTTCTGGAAACACCATATATTTT. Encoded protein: CASSQDREGLSGNTIYF.

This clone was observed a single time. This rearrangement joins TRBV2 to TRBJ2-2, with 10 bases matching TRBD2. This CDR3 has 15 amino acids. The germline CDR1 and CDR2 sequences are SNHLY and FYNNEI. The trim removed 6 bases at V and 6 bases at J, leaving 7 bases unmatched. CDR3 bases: TGTGCCAGCAGCCCAACTAGCGGGGTTCCCGGGGAGCTGTTTTTT. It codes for CASSPTSGVPGELFF.

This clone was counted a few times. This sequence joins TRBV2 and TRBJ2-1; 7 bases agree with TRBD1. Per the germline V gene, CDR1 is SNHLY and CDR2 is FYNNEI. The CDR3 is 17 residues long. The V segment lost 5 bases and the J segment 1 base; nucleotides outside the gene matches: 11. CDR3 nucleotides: TGTGCCAGCAGTCCTAATGTAGGGACAGAGTCCTACAATGAGCAGTTCTTC. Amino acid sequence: CASSPNVGTESYNEQFF.

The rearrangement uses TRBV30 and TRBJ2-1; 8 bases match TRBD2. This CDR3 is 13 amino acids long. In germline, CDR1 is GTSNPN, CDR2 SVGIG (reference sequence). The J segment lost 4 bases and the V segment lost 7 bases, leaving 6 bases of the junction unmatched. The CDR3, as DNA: TGTGCCTTTAGACTAGCGCGTTACAATGAGCAGTTCTTC. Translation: CAFRLARYNEQFF.

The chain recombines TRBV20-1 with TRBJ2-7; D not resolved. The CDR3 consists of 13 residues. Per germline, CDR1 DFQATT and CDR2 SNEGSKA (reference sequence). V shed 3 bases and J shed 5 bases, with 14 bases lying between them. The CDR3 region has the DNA TGCAGTGCTAGTGCTAGTTTAGCCCACGAGCAGTACTTC. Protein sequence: CSASASLAHEQYF.

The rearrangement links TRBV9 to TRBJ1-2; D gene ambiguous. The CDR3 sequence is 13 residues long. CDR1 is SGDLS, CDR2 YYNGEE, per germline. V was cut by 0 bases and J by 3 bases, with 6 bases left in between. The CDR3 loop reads CASSVDQDYGYTF. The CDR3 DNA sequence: TGTGCCAGCAGCGTAGACCAGGACTATGGCTACACCTTC.

The CDR3 reads CASSLSRDRIYEQYF. Written as DNA, the CDR3 is TGTGCCAGCAGCTTGTCCCGGGACAGGATCTACGAGCAGTACTTC. The rearrangement uses TRBV7-2 and TRBJ2-7; 8 bases fit TRBD1. Germline V gene lookup returns CDR1 SGHTA and CDR2 FQGNSA. The CDR3 sequence is 15 residues long. After removal of 3 bases from V and 3 bases from J, the junction contained 7 bases not matched to a gene.

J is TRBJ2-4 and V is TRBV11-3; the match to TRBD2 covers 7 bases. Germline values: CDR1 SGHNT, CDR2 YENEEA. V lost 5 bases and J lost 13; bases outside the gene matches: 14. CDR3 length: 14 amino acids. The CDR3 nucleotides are TGTGCCAGCAGCCCCCACGCGGGGGTTGGGCCACAGTACTTC. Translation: CASSPHAGVGPQYF.

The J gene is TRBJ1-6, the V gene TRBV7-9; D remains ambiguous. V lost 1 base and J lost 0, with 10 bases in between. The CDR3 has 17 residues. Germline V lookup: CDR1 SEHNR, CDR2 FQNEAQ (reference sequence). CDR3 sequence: CASSLDFGDSYNSPLHF. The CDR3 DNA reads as TGTGCCAGCAGCTTAGACTTCGGGGACTCCTATAATTCACCCCTCCACTTT.

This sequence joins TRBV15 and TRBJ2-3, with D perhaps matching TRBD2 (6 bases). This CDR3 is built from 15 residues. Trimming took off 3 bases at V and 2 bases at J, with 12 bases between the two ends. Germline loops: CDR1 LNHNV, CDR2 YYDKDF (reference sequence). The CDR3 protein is CATSRGLFDTDTQYF. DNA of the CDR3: TGTGCCACCAGCAGGGGACTCTTTGACACAGATACGCAGTATTTT.

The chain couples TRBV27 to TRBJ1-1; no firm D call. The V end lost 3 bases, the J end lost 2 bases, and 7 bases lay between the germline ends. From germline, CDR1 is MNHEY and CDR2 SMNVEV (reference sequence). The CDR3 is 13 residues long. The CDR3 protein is CASSFARNTEAFF. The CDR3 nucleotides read TGTGCCAGCAGTTTTGCGCGAAACACTGAAGCTTTCTTT.

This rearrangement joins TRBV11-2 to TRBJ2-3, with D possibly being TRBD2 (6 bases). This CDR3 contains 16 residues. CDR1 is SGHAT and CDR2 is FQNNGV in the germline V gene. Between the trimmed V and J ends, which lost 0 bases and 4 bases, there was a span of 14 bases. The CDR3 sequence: CASSLDPGAGPDTQYF. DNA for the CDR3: TGTGCCAGCAGCTTAGATCCGGGAGCAGGCCCAGATACGCAGTATTTT. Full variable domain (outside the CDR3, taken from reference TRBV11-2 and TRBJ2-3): EAGVAQSPRYKIIEKRQSVAFWCNPISGHATLYWYQQILGQGPKLLIQFQNNGVVDDSQLPKDRFSAERLKGVDSTLKIQPAKLEDSAVYLCASSLDPGAGPDTQYFGPGTRLTVL.

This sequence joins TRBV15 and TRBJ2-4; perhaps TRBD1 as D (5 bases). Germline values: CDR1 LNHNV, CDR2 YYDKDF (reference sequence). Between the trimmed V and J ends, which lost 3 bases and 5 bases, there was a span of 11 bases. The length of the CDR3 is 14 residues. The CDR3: CATSRGLDENIQYF. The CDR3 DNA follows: TGTGCCACCAGCAGGGGGCTGGACGAAAACATTCAGTACTTC.

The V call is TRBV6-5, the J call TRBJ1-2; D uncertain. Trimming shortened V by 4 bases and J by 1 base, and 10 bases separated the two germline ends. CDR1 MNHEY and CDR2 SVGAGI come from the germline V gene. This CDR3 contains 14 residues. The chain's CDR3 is CASSLWADNYGYTF. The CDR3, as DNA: TGTGCCAGCAGTTTATGGGCAGATAACTATGGCTACACCTTC.

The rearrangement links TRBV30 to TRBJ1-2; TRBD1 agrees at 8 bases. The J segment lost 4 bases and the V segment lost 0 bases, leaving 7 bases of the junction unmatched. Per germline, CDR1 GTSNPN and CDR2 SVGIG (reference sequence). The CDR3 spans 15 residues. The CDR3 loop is CAWSVYWQGAYGYTF. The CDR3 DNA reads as TGTGCCTGGAGTGTATACTGGCAGGGGGCCTATGGCTACACCTTC.